This T cell receptor beta chain was recovered during a study of T cell responses to AZD1222 COVID-19 vaccine. Produced via immunoSEQ multiplex PCR; TCRdb's table is partial and in-frame only. Among approximately 92,000 clones listed, about nine tenths were seen once. V trimming: 4 bases; J trimming: 8 bases; junction bases outside the gene matches: 10. The germline CDR1 and CDR2 sequences are SGHRS and YFSETQ. This CDR3 region has 17 residues. The TCR sequence derives from an adult in good health. This material consisted of peripheral blood, taken on day 0 of AZD1222 vaccination. The V call is TRBV5-1, the J call TRBJ2-1; 15 nucleotides line up with TRBD2. Here the CDR3 DNA reads TGCGCCAGCAGCCTCGGACTAGCGGGGGGGCGGCTCGATGAGCAGTTCTTC. Protein product: CASSLGLAGGRLDEQFF.